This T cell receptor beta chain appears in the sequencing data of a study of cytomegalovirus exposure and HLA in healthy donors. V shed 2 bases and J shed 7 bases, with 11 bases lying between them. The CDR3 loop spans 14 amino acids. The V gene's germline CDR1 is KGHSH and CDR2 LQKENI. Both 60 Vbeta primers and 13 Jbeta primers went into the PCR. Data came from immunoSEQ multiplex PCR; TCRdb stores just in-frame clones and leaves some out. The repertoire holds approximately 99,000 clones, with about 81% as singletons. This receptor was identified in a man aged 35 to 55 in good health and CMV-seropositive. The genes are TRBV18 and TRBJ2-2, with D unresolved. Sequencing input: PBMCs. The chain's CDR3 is CASSPISESGELFF. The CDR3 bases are TGTGCCAGCTCACCAATCTCGGAGAGCGGGGAGCTGTTTTTT.